Sequencing of this T cell receptor beta chain was carried out in a study of cytomegalovirus exposure and HLA in healthy donors. General observations from the study: For most TCR beta V segments, an earlier analysis put the productive rate at about 90% or about 30% of the time.

The J segment lost 6 bases and the V segment lost 4 bases, leaving 6 bases of the junction unmatched. Germline assignment: CDR1 SNHLY and CDR2 FYNNEI. The CDR3 is 14 residues long. A word on this clone: As yet, its antigen is unknown.

The PCR used 60 Vbeta and 13 Jbeta primers. Produced via immunoSEQ multiplex PCR; TCRdb's table is partial and in-frame only. The top ten hold around 6% of the sample, which has some 54,000 clones, around 81% seen once. Sample: PBMCs. The chain uses TRBV2 and TRBJ2-1; 7 bases fit TRBD2. This TCR derives from a male donor in good health and CMV-seronegative. This chain's CDR3 is CASSARGNGNEQFF. CDR3 DNA: TGTGCCAGCAGTGCGCGGGGGAACGGCAATGAGCAGTTCTTC.